This entry lists 3 T cell receptor beta chains sequenced from one sample in a study of T cells in Graves' hyperthyroidism and ophthalmopathy. Amplification of TCR beta CDR3 regions was performed using RNA transcripts as template. HTBI primers were used for first-round RT-PCR of the TCR CDR3. TCRdb called the multiplex PCR reads again in MiXCR, with one record for every CDR3 protein. Among fewer than 650,000 distinct CDR3 sequences, around 14% were seen once, and the ten largest hold around 7%. Sequenced input: blood. Receptors originate from a woman under 30 with Graves' ophthalmopathy.

This clonotype was counted ten times or more. The chain uses TRBV2 and TRBJ2-1; D is uncertain. This CDR3 has 12 residues. Germline V gene lookup returns CDR1 SNHLY and CDR2 FYNNEI. V was trimmed by 6 bases and J by 4 bases, leaving 7 bases between them. In nucleotides, the CDR3 is TGTGCCAGCAGGGTCGGTTACAATGAGCAGTTCTTC. Protein sequence: CASRVGYNEQFF.

The chain has TRBV2 and TRBJ2-3; 11 bases align to TRBD2. The CDR3 has 15 residues. V lost 7 bases to trimming and J lost 3 bases; unmatched junction nucleotides: 6. Germline CDR1 reads SNHLY; CDR2 reads FYNNEI. The CDR3 spells CASTFLAGGTDTQYF. The CDR3 DNA reads TGTGCCAGCACCTTCCTAGCGGGGGGAACAGATACGCAGTATTTT.

This clonotype was seen a single time. A much larger clonotype is one base distant, so this may be a read error. This chain links TRBV6-1 with TRBJ2-2; 7 positions agree with TRBD2. The germline V gene encodes CDR1 MNHNS and CDR2 SASEGT. The CDR3 runs 17 residues. CDR3 in amino acids: CVSFLVAGEINTGELFF. The CDR3 nucleotides read TGTGTCAGCTTTCTCGTTGCGGGAGAGATTAACACCGGGGAGCTGTTTTTT.